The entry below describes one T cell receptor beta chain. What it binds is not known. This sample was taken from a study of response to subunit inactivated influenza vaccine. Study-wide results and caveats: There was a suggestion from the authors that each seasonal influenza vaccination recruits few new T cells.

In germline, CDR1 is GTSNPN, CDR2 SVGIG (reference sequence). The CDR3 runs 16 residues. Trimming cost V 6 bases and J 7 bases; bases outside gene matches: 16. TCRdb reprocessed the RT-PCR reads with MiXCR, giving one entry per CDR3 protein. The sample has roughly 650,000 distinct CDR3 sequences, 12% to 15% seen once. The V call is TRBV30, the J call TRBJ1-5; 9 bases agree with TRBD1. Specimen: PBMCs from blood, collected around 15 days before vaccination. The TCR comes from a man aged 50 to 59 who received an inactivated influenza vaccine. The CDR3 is CACASGQGISKQPQHF. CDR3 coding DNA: TGTGCCTGCGCCAGCGGACAGGGGATATCCAAGCAGCCCCAGCATTTT.